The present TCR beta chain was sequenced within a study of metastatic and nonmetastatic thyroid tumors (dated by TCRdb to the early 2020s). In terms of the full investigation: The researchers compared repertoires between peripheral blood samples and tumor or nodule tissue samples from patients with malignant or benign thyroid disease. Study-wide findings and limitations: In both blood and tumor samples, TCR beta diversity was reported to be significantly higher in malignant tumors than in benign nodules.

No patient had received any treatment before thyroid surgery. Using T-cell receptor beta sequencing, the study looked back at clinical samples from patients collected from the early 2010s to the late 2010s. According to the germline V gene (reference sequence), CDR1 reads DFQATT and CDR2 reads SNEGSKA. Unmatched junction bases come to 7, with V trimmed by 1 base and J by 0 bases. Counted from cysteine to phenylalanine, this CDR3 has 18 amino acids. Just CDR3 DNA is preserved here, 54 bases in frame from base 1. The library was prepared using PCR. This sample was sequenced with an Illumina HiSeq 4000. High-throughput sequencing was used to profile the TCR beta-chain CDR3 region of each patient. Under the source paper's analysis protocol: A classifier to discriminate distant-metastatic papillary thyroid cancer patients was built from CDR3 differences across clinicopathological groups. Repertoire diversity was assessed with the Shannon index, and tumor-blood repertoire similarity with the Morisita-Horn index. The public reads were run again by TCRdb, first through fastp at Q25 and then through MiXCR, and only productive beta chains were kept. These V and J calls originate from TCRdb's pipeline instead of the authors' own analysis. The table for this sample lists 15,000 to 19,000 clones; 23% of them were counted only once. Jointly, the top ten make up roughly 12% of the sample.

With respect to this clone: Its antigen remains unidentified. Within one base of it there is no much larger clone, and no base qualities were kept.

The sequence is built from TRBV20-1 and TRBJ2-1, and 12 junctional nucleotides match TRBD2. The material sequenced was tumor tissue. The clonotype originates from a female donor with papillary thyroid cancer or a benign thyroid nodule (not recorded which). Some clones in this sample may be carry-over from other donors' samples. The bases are TGCAGTGCTAGAGGACTAGCGGGAGAGGGAAGCTCCTACAATGAGCAGTTCTTC. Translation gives CSARGLAGEGSSYNEQFF.